This T cell receptor beta chain emerged from a study of cytomegalovirus exposure and HLA in healthy donors. Study conclusions and caveats: Most observed TCR sequences were rare, whereas some public TCRs were detected in many donors.

To note about this clone: Its antigen is unknown.

Using immunoSEQ multiplex PCR, the repertoire was profiled, and TCRdb retains in-frame clones only, with some absent. This table holds 150,000 to 200,000 clones, approximately 88% found once. The specimen sequenced was PBMCs. This sequence originates from a man aged 18 to 30 in good health and CMV-seropositive.

CDR3 DNA: TGTGCCAGCAGCGTAGCTCGGGCTAGCGGGACGGGCAATGAGCAGTTCTTC. This sequence encodes CASSVARASGTGNEQFF. The rearrangement links TRBV9 to TRBJ2-1; 9 nucleotides align to TRBD2. Germline CDR1 is SGDLS and CDR2 is YYNGEE. The CDR3 covers 17 residues. Trimming at V came to 0 bases and at J to 6 bases, leaving 10 bases not matched to a gene.